What follows are 20 T cell receptor beta chains derived from one specimen sequenced in a study of graft-versus-host responses after intestinal transplantation. The data were produced by immunoSEQ multiplex PCR, yet TCRdb's version contains in-frame clones alone and is incomplete. This repertoire shows about 59,000 clones, almost 95% found once; its top ten account for about 0.38%. Which antigens these TCRs recognize remains unknown. The sample was unstimulated CD4+ T cells sorted from spleen or lymph node cells, taken before transplant. The receptors come from a human donor who was the organ donor for an intestinal transplant.

For this clone: Compared with germline, one end of the junction differs, possibly owing to a read error. The chain employs TRBV9 and TRBJ2-7; D is unclear. Germline lookup yields CDR1 SGDLS and CDR2 YYNGEE. This CDR3 comprises 8 residues. CDR3 region: CASSVGDF. The DNA for the CDR3 is TGTGCCAGCAGCGTAGGGGACTTC.

The chain recombines TRBV27 with TRBJ1-4, with D unresolved. Trimming shortened V by 4 bases and J by 5 bases, and 20 bases separated the two germline ends. Germline assignment: CDR1 MNHEY and CDR2 SMNVEV (reference sequence). The CDR3 extends over 17 amino acids. CDR3 amino acids: CASSSNPFGSLNEKLFF. CDR3 nucleotide sequence: TGTGCCAGCAGTTCGAACCCCTTTGGCAGCTTGAATGAAAAACTGTTTTTT.

This sequence joins TRBV21-1 and TRBJ2-4; the D call of TRBD1 is as the table states it, not checked on the DNA. TRBV21-1 is tagged as a pseudogene. The CDR3 length is 20 residues. The CDR3 DNA is TGTGCCAGCAGCAAAGCGCTTTTCGGTGGGCTACGCTTGGCCAAAAACATTCAGTACTTC. Translation: CASSKALFGGLRLAKNIQYF.

The DNA for the CDR3 is TGTGCCAGCAGTAACCACCAAGAGACCCAGTACTTC. As protein: CASSNHQETQYF. V usage is TRBV2 and J usage is TRBJ2-5; D uncertain. There are 12 residues in the CDR3. Trimming took 5 bases from V and 0 from J, leaving 4 bases between them. CDR1 is SNHLY and CDR2 is FYNNEI in the germline V gene.

The chain has TRBV7-2 and TRBJ2-1; a weak D match, TRBD2 (6 bases). The ends were cut back, 5 bases at V and 2 bases at J, with 10 bases in the middle. Germline V gene lookup returns CDR1 SGHTA and CDR2 FQGNSA. This CDR3 is built from 14 residues. As DNA, the CDR3 is TGTGCCAGCAGCCATCGGGGGACCTACAATGAGCAGTTCTTC. It specifies CASSHRGTYNEQFF. The variable domain in full, with the rest retrieved from reference TRBV7-2 and TRBJ2-1, is GAGVSQSPSNKVTEKGKDVELRCDPISGHTALYWYRQSLGQGLEFLIYFQGNSAPDKSGLPSDRFSAERTGGSVSTLTIQRTQQEDSAVYLCASSHRGTYNEQFFGPGTRLTVL.

The chain couples TRBV5-6 to TRBJ2-7; the D gene is possibly TRBD2 (5 bases). The CDR3 is made up of 15 amino acids. Germline-derived CDR1 and CDR2 are SGHDT and YYEEEE. Trimming pared 2 bases from V and 3 bases from J, leaving 15 bases between. The CDR3 DNA reads TGTGCCAGCAGCTTTGAGGGTTTAGCGAACTACGAGCAGTACTTC. Protein product: CASSFEGLANYEQYF.

The chain joins TRBV7-3 to TRBJ2-3; the match to TRBD2 covers 8 bases. Trimming removed 4 bases from V and 2 bases from J; junction bases left unmatched: 5. This CDR3 is built from 15 residues. CDR1 is SGHTA, CDR2 FQGTGA, per germline. CDR3 loop: CASSWGSGDTDTQYF. Written as DNA, the CDR3 is TGTGCCAGCAGCTGGGGTAGCGGGGACACAGATACGCAGTATTTT.

This sequence joins TRBV7-2 and TRBJ2-7; D is possibly TRBD1 (6 bases). The length of the CDR3 is 15 residues. V lost 1 base and J 2 bases, leaving 12 bases between the germline ends. CDR1 and CDR2 (germline): SGHTA, FQGNSA. The CDR3 nucleotides read TGTGCCAGCAGCTTAGGCCCATCAGGGGCCTACGAGCAGTACTTC. Translating gives CASSLGPSGAYEQYF.

The chain employs TRBV6-6 and TRBJ2-2; D may correspond to TRBD1 or TRBD2 (5 bases each). CDR1 is MNHNY and CDR2 is SVGAGI in the germline V gene (reference sequence). Trimming left V 6 bases short and J 4 bases short, with 12 bases between. This CDR3 has 14 residues. Here the CDR3 reads CASSRGTTTGELFF. Written as DNA, the CDR3 is TGTGCCAGCAGCCGAGGGACGACCACCGGGGAGCTGTTTTTT.

This clone occurred once. The J gene is TRBJ1-3, the V gene TRBV18; TRBD1 agrees at 10 bases. Germline V gene sequence: CDR1 KGHSH, CDR2 LQKENI. The CDR3 is 17 amino acids. The junction had 7 bases not matched to a gene; V was cut back by 3 bases and J by 2 bases. CDR3 region: CASSPMWDRGPGNTIYF. The CDR3 bases are TGTGCCAGCTCACCCATGTGGGACAGGGGCCCTGGAAACACCATATATTTT.

This clone was found a few times. The V call is TRBV7-2, the J call TRBJ2-5; D perhaps matches TRBD1 (6 bases). Germline CDR1 is SGHTA and CDR2 is FQGNSA. This CDR3 spans 13 amino acids. Deletions cut 1 base from V and 5 bases from J, with 8 bases between. The CDR3 loop is CASSLGQGETQYF. Here the CDR3 DNA reads TGTGCCAGCAGCTTAGGGCAGGGGGAGACCCAGTACTTC.

The chain is built from TRBV5-4 and TRBJ1-1, with 9 bases aligning to TRBD1. This CDR3 has 14 residues. CDR1 is SGHNT, CDR2 YYREEE, per germline (reference sequence). Trimming at V came to 1 base and at J to 5 bases, leaving 3 bases not matched to a gene. CDR3 sequence (DNA): TGTGCCAGCAGCTTGACAGGGGGCCGAACTGAAGCTTTCTTT. Residues: CASSLTGGRTEAFF.

This rearrangement joins TRBV6-8 to TRBJ2-3; no definite D call. The germline V gene has CDR1 MNHGY and CDR2 SAAAGT. Trimming pared 0 bases from V and 5 bases from J, leaving 9 bases between. The CDR3 extends over 14 amino acids. CDR3 DNA: TGTGCCAGCAGTTACTCGATGACCCTAGATACGCAGTATTTT. Protein: CASSYSMTLDTQYF.

The chain employs TRBV6-5 and TRBJ1-2; 7 bases fit TRBD1. The germline CDR1 and CDR2 sequences are MNHEY and SVGAGI. V was pared by 6 bases and J by 2 bases, with 9 bases of the junction left unmatched. The CDR3 runs 15 residues. The chain's CDR3 is CASRPAGTANYGYTF. DNA of the CDR3: TGTGCCAGCAGACCCGCAGGGACAGCCAACTATGGCTACACCTTC.

This rearrangement joins TRBV11-1 to TRBJ1-2, with no clear D. Trimming cost V 5 bases and J 0 bases, with 10 bases left between them. This CDR3 contains 14 residues. Germline CDR1 and CDR2: SGHAT and FQDESV (reference sequence). The CDR3: CASSPGPTNYGYTF. CDR3 coding DNA: TGTGCCAGCAGCCCGGGCCCCACTAACTATGGCTACACCTTC.

This sequence joins TRBV19 and TRBJ2-7; weak D call: TRBD2 (6 bases). The CDR3 loop spans 12 amino acids. CDR1 is LNHDA and CDR2 is SQIVND in the germline V gene (reference sequence). Trimming removed 5 bases from V and 8 bases from J, with 13 bases in between. The CDR3 here is CASSQAEGKQYF. The CDR3 DNA sequence: TGTGCCAGTAGTCAAGCGGAGGGGAAGCAGTACTTC.

The chain recombines TRBV9 with TRBJ2-3, with D possibly TRBD1 on 5 matching bases. V was cut by 4 bases and J by 4 bases, with 13 bases left in between. CDR3 length: 14 residues. Germline CDR1 reads SGDLS; CDR2 reads YYNGEE. The CDR3 nucleotides read TGTGCCAGCAGCACAGTAGGGGCGGCAGATACGCAGTATTTT. Amino acids: CASSTVGAADTQYF.

CDR3 region: CASSRQGNFNSPLHF. In DNA, the CDR3 is TGTGCCAGCAGCCGACAGGGGAATTTTAATTCACCCCTCCACTTT. V and J are TRBV7-3 and TRBJ1-6; 8 bases fit TRBD1. The CDR3 length is 15 residues. Germline V lookup: CDR1 SGHTA, CDR2 FQGTGA. Germline trimming cut 5 bases from V and 6 bases from J; bases unmatched to any gene: 6. The full variable domain, with the rest looked up from reference TRBV7-3 and TRBJ1-6, is GAGVSQTPSNKVTEKGKYVELRCDPISGHTALYWYRQSLGQGPEFLIYFQGTGAADDSGLPNDRFFAVRPEGSVSTLKIQRTERGDSAVYLCASSRQGNFNSPLHFGNGTRLTVT.

The chain combines TRBV4-2 with TRBJ2-3; TRBD2 aligns across 9 bases. The CDR3 spans 17 residues. The V gene's germline CDR1 is LGHNA and CDR2 YNFKEQ. The J segment lost 3 bases and the V segment lost 0 bases, leaving 7 bases of the junction unmatched. CDR3 nucleotides: TGTGCCAGCAGCCAAGATAATCTAGCGGGGAAAACAGATACGCAGTATTTT. Protein sequence: CASSQDNLAGKTDTQYF.

This clone has just one count. The genes are TRBV7-2 and TRBJ2-3; 14 bases match TRBD2. V shed 3 bases, J shed 4 bases, and the junction held 6 bases outside the gene matches. The germline V gene encodes CDR1 SGHTA and CDR2 FQGNSA. This CDR3 comprises 17 residues. As DNA, the CDR3 is TGTGCCAGCAGCTTTAGACTAGCGGGGGGGTCTCCAGATACGCAGTATTTT. Translated, it gives CASSFRLAGGSPDTQYF.